Sequencing of this TCR beta chain was carried out in a study of blood T cell repertoires in COVID-19 (TCRdb year 2020). Looking at the study overall: Samples from collaborators originated in the United States, Italy and Spain and spanned both the acute and convalescent phases of COVID-19. Nearly every sample came with metadata listing a de-identified subject ID, COVID-19 status, age in years and sex. The material from the prospective study consisted of cDNA or gDNA derived from T cells, B-cell-depleted T cells, or PBMCs. Subjects who had been exposed to COVID-19, were actively infected with it, or had recovered from it provided the deeply sampled blood TCRbeta repertoires that made up the dataset. The repertoires were released in a freely available public database intended as a resource for research on the immune response to SARS-CoV-2. HLA class I and class II types, where available, came from metadata supplied by the sample provider rather than from assay-based typing. Samples came from the ongoing ImmuneRACE study (first 160 participants) plus 1,254 subjects from 6 global collaborators.

About this clone: Its antigen is currently not known. The junction departs from germline at one end; a sequencing error may be responsible.

Paper-wide results and their limitations: Clinical and demographic metadata were provided uncurated, with the amount varying by source and participant.

TCRbeta CDR3 regions were amplified from genomic DNA using the immunoSEQ Assay, a bias-controlled multiplex PCR. Per the original workflow: The number of nucleated cells in each sample was estimated from the amplification of reference gene primers within the assay. Sequence reads were collapsed and filtered to measure the absolute abundance of every unique TCRbeta CDR3 rearrangement. For each sample, productive Simpson clonality was calculated as the square root of Simpson's diversity index across productive rearrangements. TCRdb limited this immuneACCESS table to in-frame rearrangements with V and J called. A share of clones is missing; checked studies link under half to unresolved V genes, and the rest is unexplained. That table furnishes V, J and clone size, whereas the DNA furnished D and trimming. The sample table contains a few hundred thousand clones; only one count was recorded for around 90% of them. Jointly, the top ten make up approximately 3% of the sample.

At one collaborating source in Seattle, patients were enrolled during active infection and were followed longitudinally through the course of disease. Whole blood was collected in K2EDTA tubes by collaborating institutions according to the institutions' own protocols. Collaborator samples were shipped for TCRbeta analysis as frozen whole blood, isolated PBMCs, or DNA extracted from either sample type. What was sequenced was peripheral blood. This receptor was taken from a woman younger than 45 with COVID-19, enrolled during active disease.

The CDR3 amino acid sequence is: CAGSYRGGDSPLHF. In nucleotides, the sequence is TGTGCCGGCAGCTATAGAGGGGGAGATTCACCCCTCCACTTT. The chain uses TRBV6-5 and TRBJ1-6, and TRBD1 may be the D gene, going by 6 matching bases. The CDR3 runs 14 amino acids, cysteine and phenylalanine included. Only the CDR3 portion is preserved as DNA: 42 bases, with reading frame beginning at the first base. From a lookup of the germline V gene, CDR1 and CDR2 are MNHEY and SVGAGI.